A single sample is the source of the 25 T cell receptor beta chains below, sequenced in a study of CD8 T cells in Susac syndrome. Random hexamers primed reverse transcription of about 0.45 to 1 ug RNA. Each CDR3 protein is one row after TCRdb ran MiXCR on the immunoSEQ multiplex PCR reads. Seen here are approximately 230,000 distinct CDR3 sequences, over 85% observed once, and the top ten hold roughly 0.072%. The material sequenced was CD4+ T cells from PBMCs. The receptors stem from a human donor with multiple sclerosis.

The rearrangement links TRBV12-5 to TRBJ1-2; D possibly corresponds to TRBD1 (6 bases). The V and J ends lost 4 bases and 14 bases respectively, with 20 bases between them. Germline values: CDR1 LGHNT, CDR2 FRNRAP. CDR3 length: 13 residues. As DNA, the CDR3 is TGTGCTAGTGGTTCCCGGACAGAGCCCGGGGGGACCTTC. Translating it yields CASGSRTEPGGTF.

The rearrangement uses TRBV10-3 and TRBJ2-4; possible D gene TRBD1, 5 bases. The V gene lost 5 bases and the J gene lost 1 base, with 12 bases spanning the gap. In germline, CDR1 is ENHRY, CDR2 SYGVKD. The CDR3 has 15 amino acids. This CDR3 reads CAISPGNGAKNIQYF. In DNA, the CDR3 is TGTGCCATCAGTCCAGGGAACGGGGCCAAAAACATTCAGTACTTC.

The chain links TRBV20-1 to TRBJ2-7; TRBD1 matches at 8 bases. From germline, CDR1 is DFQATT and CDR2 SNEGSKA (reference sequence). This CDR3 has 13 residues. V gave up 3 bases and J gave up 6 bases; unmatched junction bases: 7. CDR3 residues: CSASPRGLGEQYF. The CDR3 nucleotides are TGCAGTGCTAGCCCCAGGGGGCTGGGCGAGCAGTACTTC.

CDR3 sequence (DNA): TGTGCCTGGAGCGAAGATGAAAAACTGTTTTTT. This codes for CAWSEDEKLFF. The rearrangement uses TRBV30 and TRBJ1-4; D gene unclear. From germline, CDR1 is GTSNPN and CDR2 SVGIG (reference sequence). Trimming took off 3 bases at V and 6 bases at J, with 5 bases between the two ends. The CDR3 extends over 11 amino acids.

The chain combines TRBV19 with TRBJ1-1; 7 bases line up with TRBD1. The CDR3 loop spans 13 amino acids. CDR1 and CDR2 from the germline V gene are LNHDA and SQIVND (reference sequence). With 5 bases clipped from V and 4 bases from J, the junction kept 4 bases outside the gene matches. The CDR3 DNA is TGTGCCAGTAGTGCTACAGGGGCCACTGAAGCTTTCTTT. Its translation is CASSATGATEAFF.

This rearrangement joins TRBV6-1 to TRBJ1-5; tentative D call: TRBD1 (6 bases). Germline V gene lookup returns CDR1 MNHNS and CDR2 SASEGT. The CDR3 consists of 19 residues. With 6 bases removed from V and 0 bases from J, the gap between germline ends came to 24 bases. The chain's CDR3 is CASSREQGRGPYSNQPQHF. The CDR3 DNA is TGTGCCAGCAGCCGAGAACAGGGTAGAGGGCCATATAGCAATCAGCCCCAGCATTTT.

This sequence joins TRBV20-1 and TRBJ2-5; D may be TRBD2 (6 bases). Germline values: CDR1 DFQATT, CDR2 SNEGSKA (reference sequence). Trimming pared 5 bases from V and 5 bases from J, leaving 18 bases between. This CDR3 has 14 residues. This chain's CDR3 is CSALLAGSGETQYF. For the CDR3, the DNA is TGCAGTGCTTTGCTGGCGGGGTCGGGGGAGACCCAGTACTTC.

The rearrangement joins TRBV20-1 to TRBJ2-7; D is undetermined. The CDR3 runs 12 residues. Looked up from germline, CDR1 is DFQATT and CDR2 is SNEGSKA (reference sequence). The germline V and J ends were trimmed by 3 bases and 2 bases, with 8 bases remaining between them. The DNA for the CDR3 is TGCAGTGCTAGGTACAGCCCCTACGAGCAGTACTTC. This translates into CSARYSPYEQYF.

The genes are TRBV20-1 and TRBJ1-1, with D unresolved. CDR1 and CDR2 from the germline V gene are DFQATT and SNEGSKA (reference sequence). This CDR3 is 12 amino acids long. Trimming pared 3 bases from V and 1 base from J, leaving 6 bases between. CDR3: CSARPGNTEAFF. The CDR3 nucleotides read TGCAGTGCTAGGCCCGGGAACACTGAAGCTTTCTTT.

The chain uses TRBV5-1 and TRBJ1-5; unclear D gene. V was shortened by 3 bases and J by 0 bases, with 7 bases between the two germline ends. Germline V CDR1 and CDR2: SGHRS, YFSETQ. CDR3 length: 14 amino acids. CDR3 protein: CASSSGISNQPQHF. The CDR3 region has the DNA TGCGCCAGCAGCTCGGGTATTAGCAATCAGCCCCAGCATTTT.

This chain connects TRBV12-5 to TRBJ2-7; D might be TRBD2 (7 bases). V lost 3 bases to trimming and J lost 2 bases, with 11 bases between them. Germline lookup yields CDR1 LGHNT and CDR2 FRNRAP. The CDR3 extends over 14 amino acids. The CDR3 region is CASGFEGGPYEQYV. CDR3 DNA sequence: TGTGCTAGTGGTTTCGAGGGGGGGCCCTACGAGCAGTACGTC.

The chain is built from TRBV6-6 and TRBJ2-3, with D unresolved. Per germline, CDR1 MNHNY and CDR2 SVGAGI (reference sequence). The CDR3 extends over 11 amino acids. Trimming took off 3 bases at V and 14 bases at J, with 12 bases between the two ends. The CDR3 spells CASSYSDTAYF. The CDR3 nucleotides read TGTGCCAGCAGTTATTCTGACACGGCGTATTTT.

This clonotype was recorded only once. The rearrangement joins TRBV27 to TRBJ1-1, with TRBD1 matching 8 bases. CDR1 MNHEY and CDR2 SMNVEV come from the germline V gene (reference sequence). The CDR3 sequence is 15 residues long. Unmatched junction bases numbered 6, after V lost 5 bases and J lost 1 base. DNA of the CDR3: TGTGCCAGCAGTCTCCGACAGGGGAAGAACACTGAAGCTTTCTTT. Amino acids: CASSLRQGKNTEAFF.

CDR3: CASSFTGSKLFF. In DNA form, the CDR3 reads TGTGCCAGCAGCTTCACAGGGTCAAAACTGTTTTTT. The chain has TRBV7-9 and TRBJ1-4; TRBD1 might be the D (6 bases). Germline-derived CDR1 and CDR2 are SEHNR and FQNEAQ (reference sequence). The CDR3 consists of 12 residues. V gave up 3 bases and J gave up 10 bases, with 9 bases separating them.

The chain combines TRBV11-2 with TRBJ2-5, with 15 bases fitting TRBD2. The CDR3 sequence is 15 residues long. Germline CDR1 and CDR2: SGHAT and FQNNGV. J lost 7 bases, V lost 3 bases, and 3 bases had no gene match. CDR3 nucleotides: TGTGCCAGCAGCTTCGGGACTAGCGGGGGGTTGACCCAGTACTTC. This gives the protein CASSFGTSGGLTQYF.

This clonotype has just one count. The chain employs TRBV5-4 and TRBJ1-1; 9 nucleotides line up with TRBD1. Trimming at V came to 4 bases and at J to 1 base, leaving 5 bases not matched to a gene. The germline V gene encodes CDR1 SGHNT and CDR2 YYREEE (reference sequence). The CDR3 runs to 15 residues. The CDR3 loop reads CASSATGGANTEAFF. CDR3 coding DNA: TGTGCCAGCAGCGCAACAGGGGGCGCGAACACTGAAGCTTTCTTT.

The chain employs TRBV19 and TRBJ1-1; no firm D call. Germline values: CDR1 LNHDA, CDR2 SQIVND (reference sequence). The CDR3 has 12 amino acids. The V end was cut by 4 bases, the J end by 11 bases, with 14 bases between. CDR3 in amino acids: CASSTGPGAAFF. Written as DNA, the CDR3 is TGTGCCAGTAGTACCGGACCCGGAGCGGCTTTCTTT. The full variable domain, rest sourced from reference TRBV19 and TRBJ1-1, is DGGITQSPKYLFRKEGQNVTLSCEQNLNHDAMYWYRQDPGQGLRLIYYSQIVNDFQKGDIAEGYSVSREKKESFPLTVTSAQKNPTAFYLCASSTGPGAAFFGQGTRLTVV.

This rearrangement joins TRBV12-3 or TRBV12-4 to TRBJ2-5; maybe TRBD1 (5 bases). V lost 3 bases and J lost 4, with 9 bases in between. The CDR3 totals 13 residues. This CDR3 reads CASSFMQGETQYF. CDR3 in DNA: TGTGCCAGCAGTTTCATGCAGGGAGAGACCCAGTACTTC.

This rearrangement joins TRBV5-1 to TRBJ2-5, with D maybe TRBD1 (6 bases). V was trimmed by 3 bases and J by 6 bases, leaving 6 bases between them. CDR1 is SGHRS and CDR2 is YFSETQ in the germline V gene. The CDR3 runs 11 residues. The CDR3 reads CASSWGQTQYF. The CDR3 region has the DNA TGCGCCAGCAGCTGGGGGCAGACCCAGTACTTC. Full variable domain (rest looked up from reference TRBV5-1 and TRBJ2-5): KAGVTQTPRYLIKTRGQQVTLSCSPISGHRSVSWYQQTPGQGLQFLFEYFSETQRNKGNFPGRFSGRQFSNSRSEMNVSTLELGDSALYLCASSWGQTQYFGPGTRLLVL.

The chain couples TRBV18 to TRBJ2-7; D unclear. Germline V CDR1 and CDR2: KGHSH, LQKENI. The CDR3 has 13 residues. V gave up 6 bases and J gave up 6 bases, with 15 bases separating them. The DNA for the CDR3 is TGTGCCAGCTCCCCCGACCTCCCGGGCGAGCAGTACTTC. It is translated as CASSPDLPGEQYF.

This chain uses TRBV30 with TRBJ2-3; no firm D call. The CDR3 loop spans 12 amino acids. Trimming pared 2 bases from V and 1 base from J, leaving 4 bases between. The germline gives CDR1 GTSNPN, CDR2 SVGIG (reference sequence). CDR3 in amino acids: CAWSRGTDTQYF. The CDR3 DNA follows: TGTGCCTGGAGTCGGGGCACAGATACGCAGTATTTT.

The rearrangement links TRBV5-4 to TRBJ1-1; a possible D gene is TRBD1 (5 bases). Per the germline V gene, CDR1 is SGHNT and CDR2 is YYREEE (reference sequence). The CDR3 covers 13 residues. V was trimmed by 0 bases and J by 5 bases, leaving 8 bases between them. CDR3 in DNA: TGTGCCAGCAGCTTGGGAGGGACGACTGAAGCTTTCTTT. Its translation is CASSLGGTTEAFF.

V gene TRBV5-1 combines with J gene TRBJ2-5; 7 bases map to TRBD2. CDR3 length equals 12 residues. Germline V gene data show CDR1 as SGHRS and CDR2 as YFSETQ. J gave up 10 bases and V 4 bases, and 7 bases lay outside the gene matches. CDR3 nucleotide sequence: TGCGCCAGCAGCGACGCGGGAGTGATCCAGTACTTC. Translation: CASSDAGVIQYF.

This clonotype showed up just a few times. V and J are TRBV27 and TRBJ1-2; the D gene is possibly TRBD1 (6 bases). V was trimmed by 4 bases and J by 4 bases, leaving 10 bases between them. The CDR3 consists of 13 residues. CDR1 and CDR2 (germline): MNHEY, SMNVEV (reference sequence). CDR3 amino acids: CASSSTGFYGYTF. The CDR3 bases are TGTGCCAGCAGTTCTACAGGGTTCTATGGCTACACCTTC.

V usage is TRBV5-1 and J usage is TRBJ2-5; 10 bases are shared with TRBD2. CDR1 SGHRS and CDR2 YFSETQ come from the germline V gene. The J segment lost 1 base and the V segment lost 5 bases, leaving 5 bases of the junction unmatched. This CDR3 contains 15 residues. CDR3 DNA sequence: TGCGCCAGCAGTACTAGCGGGACCACCCAAGAGACCCAGTACTTC. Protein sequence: CASSTSGTTQETQYF.